This TCR beta chain was sequenced during a study of T cell responses to AZD1222 COVID-19 vaccine. The CDR3 is 14 amino acids. The germline V and J ends were trimmed by 2 bases and 1 base, with 3 bases remaining between them. CDR1 and CDR2 from the germline V gene are MRHNA and SNTAGT. This clone was recorded at least ten times. The target antigen is unknown. General study results and limits: No repertoire was sampled before or during the peak T cell response, only after it. After two AZD1222 doses, spike-specific TCR breadth and depth rose versus day 0.

Method: immunoSEQ multiplex PCR; TCRdb's copy keeps in-frame clones and lacks some. The data hold over 100,000 clones, with over 90% observed a single time. The chain uses TRBV6-4 and TRBJ2-6; D remains ambiguous. This sequence originates from an adult in good health. The source was peripheral blood, collected on day 0 of AZD1222 vaccination. CDR3 sequence reads: CASSDKSGANVLTF. In DNA form, the CDR3 reads TGTGCCAGCAGTGACAAATCTGGGGCCAACGTCCTGACTTTC.